One sample yielded the 23 T cell receptor beta chains listed below, sequenced in a study of T cells in localized non-small cell lung cancer. The repertoire was sequenced with immunoSEQ multiplex PCR; TCRdb's copy has only in-frame clones and lacks some. The table lists around 2,400 clones, 21% of them singletons. The sample was lung tumor tissue, taken before any cancer treatment. These receptor sequences come from a man aged 35 to 69 with stage I lung adenocarcinoma.

The chain recombines TRBV4-1 with TRBJ1-6; perhaps TRBD1 as D (5 bases). The germline V gene encodes CDR1 MGHRA and CDR2 YSYEKL. This CDR3 comprises 18 residues. V lost 1 base and J lost 7, with 20 bases in between. The CDR3 region is CASSQVEQAHWMNSPLHF. The CDR3 nucleotides read TGCGCCAGCAGCCAAGTGGAACAGGCCCACTGGATGAATTCACCCCTCCACTTT.

This clone is categorized as large. The chain combines TRBV6-1 with TRBJ2-2; TRBD1 aligns across 9 bases. Germline CDR1 and CDR2: MNHNS and SASEGT. The CDR3 contains 15 residues. V dropped 0 bases and J dropped 5; count of bases not matched to a gene: 1. CDR3 region: CASSEATGGTGELFF. As DNA, the CDR3 is TGTGCCAGCAGTGAAGCGACAGGGGGGACCGGGGAGCTGTTTTTT.

This clone was seen only once. The chain combines TRBV29-1 with TRBJ2-1; D not certain. The CDR3 loop spans 14 amino acids. The germline V gene encodes CDR1 SQVTM and CDR2 ANQGSEA. Between the trimmed V and J ends, which lost 6 bases and 6 bases, there was a span of 18 bases. The chain's CDR3 is CSVGRPAHGNEQFF. As DNA, the CDR3 is TGCAGCGTGGGTAGGCCAGCTCATGGCAATGAGCAGTTCTTC.

This clone was counted between two and nine times. The gene calls are TRBV11-3 and TRBJ1-1; unclear D gene. CDR1 and CDR2 from the germline V gene are SGHNT and YENEEA. Trimming stripped 0 bases from V and 0 bases from J, with 5 bases between. The CDR3 extends over 14 amino acids. The CDR3 sequence: CASSLDLMNTEAFF. CDR3 DNA sequence: TGTGCCAGCAGCTTAGACCTCATGAACACTGAAGCTTTCTTT. Based on the CDR3 plus reference TRBV11-3 and TRBJ1-1, the full variable domain is EAGVVQSPRYKIIEKKQPVAFWCNPISGHNTLYWYLQNLGQGPELLIRYENEEAVDDSQLPKDRFSAERLKGVDSTLKIQPAELGDSAVYLCASSLDLMNTEAFFGQGTRLTVV.

A few counts support this clone. The V gene is TRBV9, the J gene TRBJ2-1; possibly TRBD1 for D (5 bases). The CDR3 has 16 amino acids. Germline-derived CDR1 and CDR2 are SGDLS and YYNGEE. V was trimmed by 1 base and J by 6 bases, leaving 17 bases between them. CDR3 sequence: CASSVRGSLDGNEQFF. The CDR3 DNA reads TGTGCCAGCAGCGTAAGGGGCTCCCTAGATGGCAATGAGCAGTTCTTC.

This clone was counted only a few times. The gene calls are TRBV28 and TRBJ2-1; 7 nucleotides agree with TRBD1. J was trimmed by 6 bases and V by 6 bases; bases with no gene match: 11. In germline, CDR1 is MDHEN, CDR2 SYDVKM. The CDR3 has 15 amino acids. For the CDR3, the DNA is TGTGCCAGCAGGGGAGCACAGGGGATAGGCAATGAGCAGTTCTTC. Its translation is CASRGAQGIGNEQFF.

This clone was seen more than once but under ten times. The chain is built from TRBV5-1 and TRBJ1-1, with D maybe TRBD1 (6 bases). Germline values: CDR1 SGHRS, CDR2 YFSETQ. V was shortened by 4 bases and J by 2 bases, with 12 bases between the two germline ends. The CDR3 is made up of 14 amino acids. The CDR3 nucleotides are TGCGCCAGCAGCACCCTACAGGGTAACACTGAAGCTTTCTTT. This sequence encodes CASSTLQGNTEAFF.

The rearrangement links TRBV11-3 to TRBJ2-2; no clear D gene. The CDR3 totals 14 residues. Germline CDR1 SGHNT, CDR2 YENEEA. Trimming stripped 5 bases from V and 4 bases from J, with 11 bases between. CDR3 DNA sequence: TGTGCCAGCAGCCCGCGACTCTCCACCGGGGAGCTGTTTTTT. Translating it yields CASSPRLSTGELFF.

This clone was observed a handful of times. The genes are TRBV6-8 and TRBJ1-5; no clear D. The germline V and J ends were trimmed by 4 bases and 1 base, with 5 bases remaining between them. CDR3 length: 13 residues. Germline CDR1 reads MNHGY; CDR2 reads SAAAGT. CDR3 protein: CASSSGSNQPQHF. CDR3 nucleotides: TGTGCCAGCAGTTCGGGAAGCAATCAGCCCCAGCATTTT.

The chain joins TRBV19 to TRBJ1-2, with a possible D match to TRBD1 (6 bases). Germline CDR1 and CDR2: LNHDA and SQIVND (reference sequence). The CDR3 covers 14 residues. V lost 6 bases and J 4 bases, leaving 15 bases between the germline ends. The CDR3 here is CASRGGGKSYGYTF. CDR3 sequence (DNA): TGTGCCAGTAGAGGGGGAGGGAAATCCTATGGCTACACCTTC.

The chain is built from TRBV5-1 and TRBJ1-1, with 7 nucleotides matching TRBD1. CDR1 is SGHRS and CDR2 is YFSETQ in the germline V gene. This CDR3 has 14 amino acids. J gave up 11 bases and V 4 bases, and 14 bases lay outside the gene matches. CDR3: CASSLQVQGVKAFF. Here the CDR3 DNA reads TGCGCCAGCAGCCTACAGGTCCAGGGGGTGAAGGCTTTCTTT.

The rearrangement joins TRBV18 to TRBJ2-6, with D possibly matching TRBD1 (6 bases). The V gene's germline CDR1 is KGHSH and CDR2 LQKENI. The length of the CDR3 is 16 residues. The V and J ends lost 0 bases and 2 bases respectively, with 8 bases between them. The CDR3 nucleotides are TGTGCCAGCTCACCACCGGGACAAACTGGGGCCAACGTCCTGACTTTC. Translation gives CASSPPGQTGANVLTF.

This chain uses TRBV6-8 with TRBJ1-3, with D perhaps matching TRBD1 (5 bases). V lost 5 bases to trimming and J lost 2 bases, with 16 bases between them. Germline V gene data show CDR1 as MNHGY and CDR2 as SAAAGT. This CDR3 comprises 16 residues. The CDR3 region is CASSPLGEVPGNTIYF. In DNA, the CDR3 is TGTGCCAGCAGTCCCTTGGGGGAGGTCCCTGGAAACACCATATATTTT.

This chain links TRBV19 with TRBJ2-1; D is unclear. The CDR3 totals 19 residues. Looked up from germline, CDR1 is LNHDA and CDR2 is SQIVND (reference sequence). V was shortened by 2 bases and J by 0 bases, with 20 bases between the two germline ends. The CDR3 nucleotides read TGTGCCAGTAGTATAATAGGTATGGGTCTAGTCGGCTCCTACAATGAGCAGTTCTTC. As protein: CASSIIGMGLVGSYNEQFF.

The gene calls are TRBV6-8 and TRBJ1-1; 12 bases map to TRBD1. From germline, CDR1 is MNHGY and CDR2 SAAAGT. The CDR3 covers 15 residues. The ends lost 5 bases at V and 7 bases at J; junction bases unmatched: 8. The CDR3 DNA sequence: TGTGCCAGCAGTAGGGACAGGGGGCCGGTTTTTGAAGCTTTCTTT. Protein product: CASSRDRGPVFEAFF.

This clone is labeled medium-sized. The rearrangement links TRBV9 to TRBJ2-3; 10 bases are shared with TRBD2. The CDR3 contains 15 residues. V lost 4 bases, J lost 1 base, and 3 bases stayed unmatched. Germline CDR1 SGDLS, CDR2 YYNGEE. The CDR3 protein is CASSFGTSGTDTQYF. The CDR3 coding sequence is TGTGCCAGCAGCTTCGGGACTAGCGGCACAGATACGCAGTATTTT.

This clone is classed as medium-sized (0.01 to 0.1%). This chain connects TRBV11-3 to TRBJ2-5; D possibly corresponds to TRBD2 (6 bases). CDR1 and CDR2 (germline): SGHNT, YENEEA. The CDR3 covers 16 residues. V was cut by 5 bases and J by 1 base, with 17 bases left in between. In DNA, the CDR3 is TGTGCCAGCAGCAACCGGGGGAGAGGGGTCCAAGAGACCCAGTACTTC. Protein product: CASSNRGRGVQETQYF.

The rearrangement joins TRBV23-1 to TRBJ2-1, with 8 bases identical to TRBD1. TRBV23-1 is classed as an ORF, of uncertain function. V was pared by 5 bases and J by 6 bases, with 9 bases of the junction left unmatched. CDR3 length: 15 residues. The CDR3, as DNA: TGCGCCAGCAGTGACAGGGGCGCACCCGGCAATGAGCAGTTCTTC. This gives the protein CASSDRGAPGNEQFF.

The chain has TRBV11-3 and TRBJ2-5, with D perhaps TRBD2 (5 bases). V was trimmed by 5 bases and J by 0 bases, leaving 10 bases between them. CDR3 length equals 14 residues. Germline values: CDR1 SGHNT, CDR2 YENEEA. In DNA form, the CDR3 reads TGTGCCAGCAGCCGCGGACTGAACCAAGAGACCCAGTACTTC. This codes for CASSRGLNQETQYF.

This rearrangement joins TRBV6-8 to TRBJ1-1; D perhaps matches TRBD1 (6 bases). With 4 bases removed from V and 1 base from J, the gap between germline ends came to 10 bases. CDR1 and CDR2 (germline): MNHGY, SAAAGT. This CDR3 contains 14 residues. In DNA form, the CDR3 reads TGTGCCAGCAGTTTATTAGGGGGGAACACTGAAGCTTTCTTT. This sequence encodes CASSLLGGNTEAFF.

This clone was detected a few times. The rearrangement joins TRBV6-8 to TRBJ2-5, with 7 positions matching TRBD1. The germline CDR1 and CDR2 sequences are MNHGY and SAAAGT. CDR3 length equals 14 residues. With V trimmed by 7 bases and J by 5 bases, 10 bases remained unmatched. CDR3 sequence (DNA): TGTGCCAGCACCCGGACGACAGGGCTGGAGACCCAGTACTTC. Protein sequence: CASTRTTGLETQYF.

The chain joins TRBV28 to TRBJ1-6; 7 bases map to TRBD1. Germline lookup yields CDR1 MDHEN and CDR2 SYDVKM. J was trimmed by 7 bases and V by 4 bases; bases with no gene match: 13. The CDR3 has 17 amino acids. This chain's CDR3 is CASSSPREGALNSPLHF. The CDR3 DNA is TGTGCCAGCAGTTCCCCCAGAGAGGGGGCGTTAAATTCACCCCTCCACTTT.

This clone was detected a few times. The chain links TRBV11-3 to TRBJ2-7, with 10 bases identical to TRBD1. From germline, CDR1 is SGHNT and CDR2 YENEEA. V shed 7 bases and J 0 bases; nucleotides not matched to a gene: 3. The CDR3 is 14 residues long. CDR3 residues: CASTRTGGSYEQYF. The CDR3, as DNA: TGTGCCAGCACTCGGACAGGGGGCTCCTACGAGCAGTACTTC. The whole variable domain, remainder taken from reference TRBV11-3 and TRBJ2-7, is EAGVVQSPRYKIIEKKQPVAFWCNPISGHNTLYWYLQNLGQGPELLIRYENEEAVDDSQLPKDRFSAERLKGVDSTLKIQPAELGDSAVYLCASTRTGGSYEQYFGPGTRLTVT.